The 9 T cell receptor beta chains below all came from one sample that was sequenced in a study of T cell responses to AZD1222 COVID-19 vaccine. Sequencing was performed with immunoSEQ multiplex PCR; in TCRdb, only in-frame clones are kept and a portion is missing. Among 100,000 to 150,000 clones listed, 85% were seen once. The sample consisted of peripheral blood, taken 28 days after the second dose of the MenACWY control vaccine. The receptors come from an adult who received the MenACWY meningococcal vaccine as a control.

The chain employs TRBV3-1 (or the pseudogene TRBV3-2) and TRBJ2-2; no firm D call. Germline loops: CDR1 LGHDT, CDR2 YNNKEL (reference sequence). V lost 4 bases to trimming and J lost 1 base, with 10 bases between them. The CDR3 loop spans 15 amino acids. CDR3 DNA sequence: TGTGCCAGCAGCCCCTCCCGGGTGAACACCGGGGAGCTGTTTTTT. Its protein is CASSPSRVNTGELFF.

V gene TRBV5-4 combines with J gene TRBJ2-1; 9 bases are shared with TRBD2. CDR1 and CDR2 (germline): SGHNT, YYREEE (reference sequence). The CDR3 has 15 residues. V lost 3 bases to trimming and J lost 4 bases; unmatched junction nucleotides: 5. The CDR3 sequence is CASSSRAGGYNEQFF. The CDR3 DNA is TGTGCCAGCAGCTCCCGAGCGGGGGGTTACAATGAGCAGTTCTTC.

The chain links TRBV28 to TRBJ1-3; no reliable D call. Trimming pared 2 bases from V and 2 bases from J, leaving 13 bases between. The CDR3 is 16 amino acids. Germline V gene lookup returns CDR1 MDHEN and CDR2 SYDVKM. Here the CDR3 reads CASSLILKAAGNTIYF. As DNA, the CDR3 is TGTGCCAGCAGTTTAATCCTCAAGGCTGCTGGAAACACCATATATTTT.

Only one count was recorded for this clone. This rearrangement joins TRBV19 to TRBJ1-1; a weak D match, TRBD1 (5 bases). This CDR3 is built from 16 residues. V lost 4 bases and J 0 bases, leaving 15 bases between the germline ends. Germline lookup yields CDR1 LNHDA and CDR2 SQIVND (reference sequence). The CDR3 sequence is CASSSFPEGLNTEAFF. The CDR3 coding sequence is TGTGCCAGTAGTAGTTTCCCGGAGGGGTTGAACACTGAAGCTTTCTTT.

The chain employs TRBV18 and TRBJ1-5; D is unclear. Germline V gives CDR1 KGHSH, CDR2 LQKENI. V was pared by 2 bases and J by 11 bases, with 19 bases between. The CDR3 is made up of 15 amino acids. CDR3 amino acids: CASSPYENQYAAQHF. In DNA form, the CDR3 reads TGTGCCAGCTCACCATACGAGAACCAGTATGCGGCCCAGCATTTT.

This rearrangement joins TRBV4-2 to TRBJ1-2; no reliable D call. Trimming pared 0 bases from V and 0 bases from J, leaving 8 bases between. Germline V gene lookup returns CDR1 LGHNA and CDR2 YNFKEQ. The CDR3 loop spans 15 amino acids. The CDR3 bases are TGTGCCAGCAGCCAAGATCGTAGTTCTAACTATGGCTACACCTTC. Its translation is CASSQDRSSNYGYTF.

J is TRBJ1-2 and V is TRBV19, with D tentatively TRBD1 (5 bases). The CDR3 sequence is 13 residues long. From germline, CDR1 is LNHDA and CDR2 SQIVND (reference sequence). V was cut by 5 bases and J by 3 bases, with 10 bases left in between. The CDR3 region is CASSREGHYGYTF. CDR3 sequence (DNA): TGTGCCAGTAGTCGGGAGGGGCACTATGGCTACACCTTC.

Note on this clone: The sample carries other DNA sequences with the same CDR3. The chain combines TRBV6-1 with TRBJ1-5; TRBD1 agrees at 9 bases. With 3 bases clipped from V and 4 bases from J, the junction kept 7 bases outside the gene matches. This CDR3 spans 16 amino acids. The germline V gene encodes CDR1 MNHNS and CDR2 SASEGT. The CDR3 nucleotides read TGTGCCAGCAGTGAGAGGGACAGGGCCGGAAATCAGCCCCAGCATTTT. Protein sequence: CASSERDRAGNQPQHF.

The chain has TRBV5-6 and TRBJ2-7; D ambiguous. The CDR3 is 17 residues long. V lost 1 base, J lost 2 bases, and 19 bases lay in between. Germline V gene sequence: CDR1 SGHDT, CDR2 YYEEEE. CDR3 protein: CASSLTGRQSPAYEQYV. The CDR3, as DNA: TGTGCCAGCAGCTTGACGGGCAGACAAAGCCCAGCCTACGAGCAGTACGTC.